Presented here are 22 T cell receptor beta chains from one specimen sequenced in a study of T-cell memory formation after mild COVID-19. MiXCR, run by TCRdb on the 5' RACE reads, gives a single entry per CDR3 protein. Here the sample spans 250,000 to 300,000 distinct CDR3 sequences, roughly 8.2% being singletons. Sequenced input: PBMCs or a T cell subset sorted from them (not recorded which). The receptors shown here come from a man aged 18 to 30 who had mild COVID-19 (a few samples of this study predate the infection). Cell type and time point are not known.

Here the CDR3 reads CSGEWGGGEKLFF. Here the CDR3 DNA reads TGCAGCGGGGAATGGGGGGGCGGTGAAAAACTGTTTTTT. This chain connects TRBV29-1 to TRBJ1-4, with D maybe TRBD1 (6 bases). Trimming shortened V by 7 bases and J by 7 bases, and 16 bases separated the two germline ends. The length of the CDR3 is 13 residues. The germline V gene has CDR1 SQVTM and CDR2 ANQGSEA.

The rearrangement uses TRBV7-2 and TRBJ2-7; 10 nucleotides agree with TRBD1. V gave up 5 bases and J gave up 4 bases; unmatched junction bases: 8. The germline V gene encodes CDR1 SGHTA and CDR2 FQGNSA. CDR3 length: 15 amino acids. The CDR3 spells CASSSEPGQGYEQYV. The CDR3 bases are TGTGCCAGCAGCAGTGAACCGGGACAGGGGTACGAGCAGTACGTC.

This chain joins TRBV7-9 and TRBJ2-3; 8 bases are a match to TRBD2. V dropped 1 base and J dropped 2; count of bases not matched to a gene: 5. The CDR3 is 16 residues long. Germline V gene lookup returns CDR1 SEHNR and CDR2 FQNEAQ (reference sequence). As DNA, the CDR3 is TGTGCCAGCAGCTTAGAGAAAGCGGGAGCCACAGATACGCAGTATTTT. Its protein is CASSLEKAGATDTQYF.

This rearrangement joins TRBV5-4 to TRBJ2-1; D is unclear. Germline CDR1 is SGHNT and CDR2 is YYREEE (reference sequence). CDR3 length equals 15 residues. Trimming removed 1 base at V and 2 bases at J, with 10 bases between. The CDR3: CASSLRSGAYNEQFF. In DNA form, the CDR3 reads TGTGCCAGCAGCTTGCGTTCAGGAGCCTACAATGAGCAGTTCTTC.

J is TRBJ2-1 and V is TRBV7-9, with no clear D. The V gene's germline CDR1 is SEHNR and CDR2 FQNEAQ (reference sequence). With 2 bases removed from V and 2 bases from J, the gap between germline ends came to 10 bases. The CDR3 is made up of 15 amino acids. The CDR3 sequence is CASSLIKSTYNEQFF. The CDR3 DNA follows: TGTGCCAGCAGCTTAATTAAATCCACCTACAATGAGCAGTTCTTC.

This chain uses TRBV12-3 or TRBV12-4 with TRBJ2-1; 14 bases map to TRBD2. V dropped 6 bases and J dropped 12; count of bases not matched to a gene: 19. CDR3 length equals 18 residues. CDR3 in amino acids: CASSRGTSGGPSSLGQFF. DNA for the CDR3: TGTGCCAGCAGCCGGGGGACTAGCGGGGGCCCCTCCTCACTCGGGCAGTTCTTC.

This clonotype was seen more than once but under ten times. The chain joins TRBV12-3 or TRBV12-4 to TRBJ2-7; no reliable D call. Trimming took off 9 bases at V and 2 bases at J, with 8 bases between the two ends. CDR3 size: 11 residues. The CDR3 sequence: CASSNTYEQYF. The CDR3 DNA reads TGTGCCAGTTCCAATACCTACGAGCAGTACTTC.

The chain employs TRBV6-5 and TRBJ2-3, with 10 nucleotides matching TRBD2. The CDR3 extends over 15 amino acids. Trimming cost V 2 bases and J 4 bases; bases outside gene matches: 3. Germline assignment: CDR1 MNHEY and CDR2 SVGAGI. CDR3 protein: CASSYTSGAPDTQYF. CDR3 sequence (DNA): TGTGCCAGCAGTTACACTAGCGGGGCCCCAGATACGCAGTATTTT.

CDR3 coding DNA: TGTGCCAGCAGCAGATGGGACAGGGGCTACGAGCAGTACTTC. Residues: CASSRWDRGYEQYF. This chain links TRBV7-2 with TRBJ2-7; 10 bases align to TRBD1. CDR3 length equals 14 residues. CDR1 is SGHTA and CDR2 is FQGNSA in the germline V gene. The V gene end was trimmed by 5 bases and the J gene end by 3 bases; junction bases not matched to a gene: 4.

This clonotype was recorded many times. This chain joins TRBV7-2 and TRBJ1-5; no firm D call. The CDR3 has 14 amino acids. Per germline, CDR1 SGHTA and CDR2 FQGNSA. Trimming stripped 2 bases from V and 5 bases from J, with 10 bases between. CDR3 coding DNA: TGTGCCAGCAGCTTACGCGGGGTGGATCAGCCCCAGCATTTT. Protein product: CASSLRGVDQPQHF.

This clonotype was counted only a few times. The gene calls are TRBV7-9 and TRBJ1-6, with 9 positions matching TRBD1. The germline CDR1 and CDR2 sequences are SEHNR and FQNEAQ (reference sequence). The CDR3 consists of 16 residues. J was trimmed by 0 bases and V by 3 bases; bases with no gene match: 0. CDR3 loop: CASSLGQGSYNSPLHF. The CDR3 bases are TGTGCCAGCAGCTTGGGACAGGGCTCCTATAATTCACCCCTCCACTTT.

This clonotype was detected only a few times. V usage is TRBV19 and J usage is TRBJ1-6; no definite D call. The germline CDR1 and CDR2 sequences are LNHDA and SQIVND (reference sequence). V lost 2 bases, J lost 6 bases, and 8 bases lay in between. CDR3 length: 14 residues. The chain's CDR3 is CASSILMSNSPLHF. The CDR3 DNA is TGTGCCAGTAGTATATTGATGAGTAATTCACCCCTCCACTTT.

The chain joins TRBV10-2 to TRBJ2-7, with D tentatively TRBD1 or TRBD2 (6 bases each). Deletions cut 1 base from V and 0 bases from J, with 10 bases between. Germline V gene data show CDR1 as WSHSY and CDR2 as SAAADI. The CDR3 loop spans 15 amino acids. The CDR3 DNA follows: TGCGCCAGCAGTGAGTTAGGGGGGAGCTCCTACGAGCAGTACGTC. This codes for CASSELGGSSYEQYV.

This clonotype was observed at least ten times. This chain connects TRBV12-3 or TRBV12-4 to TRBJ1-5, with D maybe TRBD1 (6 bases). This CDR3 has 13 residues. Trimming removed 6 bases from V and 5 bases from J, with 11 bases in between. CDR3 nucleotide sequence: TGTGCCAGCAGGCGCCGACAGGATCAGCCCCAGCATTTT. Translation: CASRRRQDQPQHF.

This clonotype occurred a few times. This chain connects TRBV4-2 to TRBJ2-5; 8 nucleotides match TRBD2. CDR1 is LGHNA, CDR2 YNFKEQ, per germline. Unmatched junction bases numbered 11, after V lost 0 bases and J lost 5 bases. The CDR3 is 17 residues long. The CDR3 sequence: CASSQDPSGGLQETQYF. The CDR3 bases are TGTGCCAGCAGCCAAGATCCCAGCGGGGGCCTCCAGGAGACCCAGTACTTC.

This clonotype was counted at least ten times. The rearrangement uses TRBV5-1 and TRBJ2-3; D unclear. The CDR3 runs 11 residues. V was shortened by 5 bases and J by 6 bases, with 7 bases between the two germline ends. The germline CDR1 and CDR2 sequences are SGHRS and YFSETQ. The DNA for the CDR3 is TGCGCCAGCAGATTAGAGGATACGCAGTATTTT. The encoded protein is CASRLEDTQYF.

A few counts support this clonotype. V gene TRBV11-2 combines with J gene TRBJ2-3; D perhaps matches TRBD1 (5 bases). The CDR3 contains 17 residues. Germline lookup yields CDR1 SGHAT and CDR2 FQNNGV. V was clipped by 2 bases and J by 1 base, with 16 bases between them. The CDR3 protein is CASSLQGPRQGTDTQYF. CDR3 DNA: TGTGCCAGCAGCTTACAGGGCCCGCGCCAGGGCACAGATACGCAGTATTTT.

This clonotype was recorded many times. The V gene is TRBV4-2, the J gene TRBJ1-1; D not certain. The ends were cut back, 1 base at V and 4 bases at J, with 10 bases in the middle. Germline V lookup: CDR1 LGHNA, CDR2 YNFKEQ. The CDR3 consists of 14 residues. Here the CDR3 DNA reads TGTGCCAGCAGCCAAGCTGGACTGAGCACTGAAGCTTTCTTT. Amino acids: CASSQAGLSTEAFF.

This clonotype was seen only a few times. V and J are TRBV29-1 and TRBJ2-7, with D possibly TRBD1 on 7 matching bases. This CDR3 region has 14 residues. Trimming removed 3 bases at V and 7 bases at J, with 19 bases between. CDR1 and CDR2 from the germline V gene are SQVTM and ANQGSEA. The CDR3 reads CSVDGGGEFWEQYF. In DNA form, the CDR3 reads TGCAGCGTTGACGGAGGGGGCGAGTTTTGGGAGCAGTACTTC.

The table lists this clonotype with a few counts. The chain carries TRBV5-4 and TRBJ1-1; tentatively, D is TRBD1 (5 bases). The CDR3 has 14 residues. The ends were cut back, 4 bases at V and 5 bases at J, with 15 bases in the middle. Germline CDR1 SGHNT, CDR2 YYREEE (reference sequence). This chain's CDR3 is CASSGRGPRTEAFF. CDR3 DNA sequence: TGTGCCAGCAGCGGAAGGGGCCCTCGGACTGAAGCTTTCTTT.

The chain couples TRBV4-3 to TRBJ2-5, with TRBD2 matching 11 bases. The J segment lost 4 bases and the V segment lost 1 base, leaving 11 bases of the junction unmatched. Looked up from germline, CDR1 is LGHNA and CDR2 is YSLEER. The CDR3 covers 18 residues. In nucleotides, the CDR3 is TGCGCCAGCAGCCAAGGAATAGCGGGGGGGCCATCATCAGAGACCCAGTACTTC. Its translation: CASSQGIAGGPSSETQYF.

This clonotype appeared a few times. This chain connects TRBV7-3 to TRBJ2-1; D uncertain. V dropped 1 base and J dropped 9 bases, with 10 bases sitting between them. The CDR3 loop spans 13 amino acids. CDR1 and CDR2 from the germline V gene are SGHTA and FQGTGA. The DNA of the CDR3 is TGTGCCAGCAGCTTAAGTCCAGTCAGTGAGCAGTTCTTC. Amino acids: CASSLSPVSEQFF.